The 14 T cell receptor beta chains listed next were all sequenced from one sample in a study of cytomegalovirus exposure and HLA in healthy donors. PCR used 60 Vbeta primers and 13 Jbeta primers. Measured with immunoSEQ multiplex PCR; TCRdb has only the in-frame clones, and not every one. Of about 120,000 clones listed, 74% are singletons. The material sequenced was PBMCs. The source is a human donor in good health.

The chain has TRBV6-5 and TRBJ2-1; D possibly corresponds to TRBD1 (7 bases). The CDR3 spans 13 residues. CDR1 is MNHEY, CDR2 SVGAGI, per germline. The CDR3 bases are TGTGCGGTTGGGGCAGGGGGGCTTGTTGAGCAGTTCTTC. It is translated as CAVGAGGLVEQFF.

V usage is TRBV5-1 and J usage is TRBJ2-1; 8 bases map to TRBD2. J lost 10 bases, V lost 4 bases, and 25 bases had no gene match. The length of the CDR3 is 19 residues. The germline CDR1 and CDR2 sequences are SGHRS and YFSETQ. The CDR3 is CASSPGLIAGTIFLREQFF. The CDR3 region has the DNA TGCGCCAGCAGCCCCGGGTTGATAGCGGGGACGATCTTTTTGCGGGAGCAGTTCTTC.

The genes are TRBV19 and TRBJ2-2, with a possible D match to TRBD1 (5 bases). V lost 5 bases, J lost 6 bases, and 13 bases lay in between. Germline V lookup: CDR1 LNHDA, CDR2 SQIVND (reference sequence). The CDR3 totals 14 residues. The CDR3 sequence: CASSLVAGPGELFF. Here the CDR3 DNA reads TGTGCCAGTAGTTTGGTCGCAGGGCCCGGGGAGCTGTTTTTT.

This rearrangement joins TRBV10-3 to TRBJ2-7, with D possibly TRBD1 on 5 matching bases. The V end lost 8 bases, the J end lost 0 bases, and 11 bases lay between the germline ends. Germline V gene sequence: CDR1 ENHRY, CDR2 SYGVKD. The CDR3 sequence is 13 residues long. CDR3 nucleotides: TGTGCCATCGCCAGACAGAGCTCCTACGAGCAGTACTTC. Its translation: CAIARQSSYEQYF.

This clone was seen a few times. The rearrangement joins TRBV7-2 to TRBJ2-1; D is perhaps TRBD2 (5 bases). This CDR3 contains 14 residues. Germline lookup yields CDR1 SGHTA and CDR2 FQGNSA. V was clipped by 4 bases and J by 1 base, with 8 bases between them. The DNA for the CDR3 is TGTGCCAGCAGCTGGACTTCATCCTACAATGAGCAGTTCTTC. This encodes CASSWTSSYNEQFF.

The rearrangement links TRBV7-9 to TRBJ2-5; D possibly corresponds to TRBD2 (7 bases). The CDR3 runs 13 residues. The V end was cut by 2 bases, the J end by 11 bases, with 15 bases between. Looked up from germline, CDR1 is SEHNR and CDR2 is FQNEAQ (reference sequence). The CDR3 DNA sequence: TGTGCCAGCAGCTTACATCTGGCGGGGGCGCAGTACTTC. Translated, it gives CASSLHLAGAQYF.

The chain is built from TRBV30 and TRBJ2-6; D may be TRBD2 (6 bases). The CDR3 is 14 residues long. Germline-derived CDR1 and CDR2 are GTSNPN and SVGIG (reference sequence). The germline V and J ends were trimmed by 5 bases and 2 bases, with 10 bases remaining between them. CDR3 residues: CAWGTGAGANVLTF. The CDR3 DNA reads as TGTGCCTGGGGTACGGGGGCTGGGGCCAACGTCCTGACTTTC.

J is TRBJ1-5 and V is TRBV6-1; 7 positions agree with TRBD1. The CDR3 covers 14 residues. J lost 7 bases, V lost 4 bases, and 7 bases had no gene match. The germline V gene encodes CDR1 MNHNS and CDR2 SASEGT. CDR3 coding DNA: TGTGCCAGCAGTGGACGGACAGGAATGCAGCCCCAGCATTTT. This sequence encodes CASSGRTGMQPQHF.

This rearrangement joins TRBV9 to TRBJ2-1; TRBD1 is a possible D gene (6 bases). This CDR3 is built from 14 residues. V was clipped by 4 bases and J by 2 bases, with 10 bases between them. Germline CDR1 SGDLS, CDR2 YYNGEE. DNA of the CDR3: TGTGCCAGCAGCACCAGGGGCACCTACAATGAGCAGTTCTTC. It yields the protein CASSTRGTYNEQFF.

The chain has TRBV7-3 and TRBJ1-2, with a weak D call TRBD1 (5 bases). V was pared by 2 bases and J by 8 bases, with 12 bases between. Germline values: CDR1 SGHTA, CDR2 FQGTGA. CDR3 length: 13 amino acids. CDR3 nucleotide sequence: TGTGCCAGCAGCTTATTCCCAGGGCGAGGCTACACCTTC. Its translation: CASSLFPGRGYTF.

The V call is TRBV7-3, the J call TRBJ2-7; 8 nucleotides align to TRBD2. In germline, CDR1 is SGHTA, CDR2 FQGTGA. CDR3 length: 15 residues. The V and J ends lost 1 base and 9 bases, in that order; junction bases with no gene match: 11. As DNA, the CDR3 is TGTGCCAGCAGCTTAAATGGCGGGGGGACGTATGCGCAGTACTTC. Protein sequence: CASSLNGGGTYAQYF. The full variable domain, rest sourced from reference TRBV7-3 and TRBJ2-7, is GAGVSQTPSNKVTEKGKYVELRCDPISGHTALYWYRQSLGQGPEFLIYFQGTGAADDSGLPNDRFFAVRPEGSVSTLKIQRTERGDSAVYLCASSLNGGGTYAQYFGPGTRLTVT.

This rearrangement joins TRBV9 to TRBJ1-4, with a tentative D call TRBD1 (5 bases). There are 14 residues in the CDR3. The ends were cut back, 3 bases at V and 6 bases at J, with 12 bases in the middle. Germline loops: CDR1 SGDLS, CDR2 YYNGEE. The CDR3 sequence: CASSEGLIDEKLFF. The CDR3 DNA reads TGTGCCAGCAGCGAGGGGCTGATCGATGAAAAACTGTTTTTT.

Many counts were recorded for this clone. J is TRBJ1-5 and V is TRBV6-1; D is unresolved. Trimming cost V 3 bases and J 6 bases, with 9 bases left between them. The V gene's germline CDR1 is MNHNS and CDR2 SASEGT. This CDR3 has 13 amino acids. CDR3 in DNA: TGTGCCAGCAGTGACCGAGGGTTTCAGCCCCAGCATTTT. Residues: CASSDRGFQPQHF.

The chain uses TRBV14 and TRBJ2-3, with 10 positions matching TRBD2. With 2 bases clipped from V and 8 bases from J, the junction kept 1 base outside the gene matches. Germline V gives CDR1 SGHDN, CDR2 FVKESK. This CDR3 has 13 amino acids. CDR3 residues: CASSQIAGGTQYF. The CDR3 DNA reads as TGTGCCAGCAGCCAAATAGCGGGGGGTACGCAGTATTTT. Using reference TRBV14 and TRBJ2-3 for the parts outside the CDR3, the full variable domain is EAGVTQFPSHSVIEKGQTVTLRCDPISGHDNLYWYRRVMGKEIKFLLHFVKESKQDESGMPNNRFLAERTGGTYSTLKVQPAELEDSGVYFCASSQIAGGTQYFGPGTRLTVL.